This TCR beta chain comes out of a study of OX40 agonist ivuxolimab in advanced cancers. Notes on the study in general: Average numbers of expanded clones were greater in CD8+ T cells than in CD4+.

Libraries were prepared by immunoSEQ multiplex PCR; TCRdb keeps only in-frame clonotypes and omits some of them. The sample lists about 88,000 clones, around nine tenths seen once, with roughly 1.6% in the top ten. Note on this clone: Antigen unknown.

Germline V gene sequence: CDR1 DFQATT, CDR2 SNEGSKA (reference sequence). There are 11 residues in the CDR3. V gave up 4 bases and J gave up 3 bases, with 7 bases separating them. The genes are TRBV20-1 and TRBJ2-7; unclear D gene. The TCR originated in an adult with an advanced solid tumor such as melanoma, head and neck, liver or kidney cancer. The source was CD4+ or CD8+ T cells sorted from blood, collected in a trial of the OX40 agonist ivuxolimab. The CDR3 loop is CSAIRDYEQYF. In nucleotides, the CDR3 is TGCAGTGCTATTAGGGACTACGAGCAGTACTTC.